This T cell receptor (beta chain) derives from a study of blood T cell repertoires in COVID-19. Study-level background: The samples span acute and convalescent COVID-19 from the United States, Italy and Spain. Sources were T cells, B-cell-depleted T cells, or PBMCs; the material itself was cDNA or gDNA.

Under the authors' procedure: Cell counts per sample came from amplifying reference gene primers. Sequenced by immunoSEQ multiplex PCR; TCRdb stores in-frame clones only, minus some. For V, J and clone size, that table is used; D and trimming come from the DNA. The sample has about 310,000 clones, approximately 87% seen once. The germline V gene has CDR1 LNHDA and CDR2 SQIVND (reference sequence). The CDR3 has 15 residues. The ends lost 3 bases at V and 4 bases at J; junction bases unmatched: 6. Enrolment of Seattle patients took place during active infection, and they were followed longitudinally. The rearrangement links TRBV19 to TRBJ2-7; 10 bases fit TRBD2. Sequencing was performed on peripheral blood. The sequence was collected from a woman younger than 45 with COVID-19, enrolled during active disease. CDR3 residues: CASSIQAGGPYEQYF. The CDR3 region has the DNA TGTGCCAGTAGTATCCAAGCGGGAGGGCCATACGAGCAGTACTTC. Full variable domain (outside the CDR3, taken from reference TRBV19 and TRBJ2-7): DGGITQSPKYLFRKEGQNVTLSCEQNLNHDAMYWYRQDPGQGLRLIYYSQIVNDFQKGDIAEGYSVSREKKESFPLTVTSAQKNPTAFYLCASSIQAGGPYEQYFGPGTRLTVT.